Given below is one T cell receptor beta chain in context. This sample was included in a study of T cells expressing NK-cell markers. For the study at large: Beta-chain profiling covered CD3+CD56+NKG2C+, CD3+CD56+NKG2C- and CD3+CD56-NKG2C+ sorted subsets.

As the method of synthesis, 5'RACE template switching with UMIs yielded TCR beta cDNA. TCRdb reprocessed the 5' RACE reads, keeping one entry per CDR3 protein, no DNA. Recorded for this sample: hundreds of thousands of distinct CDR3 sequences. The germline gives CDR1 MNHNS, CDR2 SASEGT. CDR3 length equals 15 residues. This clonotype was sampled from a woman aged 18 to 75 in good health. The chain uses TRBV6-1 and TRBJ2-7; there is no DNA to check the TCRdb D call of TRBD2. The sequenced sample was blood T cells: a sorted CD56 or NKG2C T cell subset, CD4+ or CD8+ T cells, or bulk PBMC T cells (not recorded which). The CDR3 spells CASGRGLAPSYEQYF.